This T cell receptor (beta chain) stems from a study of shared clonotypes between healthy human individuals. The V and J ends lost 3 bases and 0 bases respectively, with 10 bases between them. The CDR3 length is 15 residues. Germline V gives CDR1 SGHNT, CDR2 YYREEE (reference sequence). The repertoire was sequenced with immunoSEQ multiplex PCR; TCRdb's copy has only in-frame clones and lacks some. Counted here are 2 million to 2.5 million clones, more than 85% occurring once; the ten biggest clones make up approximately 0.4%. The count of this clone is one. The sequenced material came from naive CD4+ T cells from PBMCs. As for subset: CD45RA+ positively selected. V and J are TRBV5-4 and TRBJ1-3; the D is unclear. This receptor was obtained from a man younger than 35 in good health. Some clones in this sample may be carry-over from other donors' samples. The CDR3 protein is CASSSAAVSGNTIYF. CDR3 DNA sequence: TGTGCCAGCAGCTCCGCAGCGGTCTCTGGAAACACCATATATTTT.